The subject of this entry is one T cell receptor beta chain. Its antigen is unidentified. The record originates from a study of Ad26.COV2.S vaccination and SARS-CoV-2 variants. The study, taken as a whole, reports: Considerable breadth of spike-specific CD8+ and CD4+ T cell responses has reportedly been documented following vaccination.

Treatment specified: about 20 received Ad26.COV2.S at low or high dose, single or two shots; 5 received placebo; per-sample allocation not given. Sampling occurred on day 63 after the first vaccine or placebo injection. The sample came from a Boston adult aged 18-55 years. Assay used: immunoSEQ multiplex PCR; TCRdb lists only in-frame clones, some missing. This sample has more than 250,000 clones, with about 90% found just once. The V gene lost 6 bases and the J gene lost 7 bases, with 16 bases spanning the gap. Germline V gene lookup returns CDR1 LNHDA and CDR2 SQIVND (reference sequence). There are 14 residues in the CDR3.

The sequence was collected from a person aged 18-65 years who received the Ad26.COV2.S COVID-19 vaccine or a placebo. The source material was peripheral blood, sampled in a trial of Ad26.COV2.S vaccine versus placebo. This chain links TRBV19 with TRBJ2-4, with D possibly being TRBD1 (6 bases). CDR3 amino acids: CASSQVRRGNIQYF. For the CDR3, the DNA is TGTGCCAGTAGCCAAGTACGTAGGGGGAACATTCAGTACTTC.